This paragraph covers one T cell receptor beta chain sequence. What it recognizes is unknown. This sample was taken from a study of naive and memory T cell subsets. Study-level points and caveats: Potentially, T cell activation and differentiation skew this RNA-based measurement.

Ligated cDNA underwent four rounds of PCR with nested alpha and beta constant region primers and SP2. Using its own MiXCR run on the 5' RACE reads, TCRdb lists one record per CDR3 protein. The sample yields 55,000 to 65,000 distinct CDR3 sequences, under 10% seen once. CDR3 length: 14 residues. CDR1 is MNHEY and CDR2 is SMNVEV in the germline V gene (reference sequence). V was cut by 6 bases and J by 5 bases, with 11 bases left in between. An oligonucleotide containing a UMI was ligated to the 3' end of TCR cDNA. Unsorted total RNA, about 1 to 1,100 ng, was DNase treated before reverse transcription. The clonotype originates from a female donor in good health. The chain links TRBV27 to TRBJ2-6, with D maybe TRBD1 (6 bases). The CDR3: CASSRTGWANVLTF. The CDR3 coding sequence is TGTGCCAGCAGCCGTACAGGGTGGGCCAACGTCCTGACTTTC.